The 30 T cell receptor beta chains below come from one sample, sequenced in a study of regulatory T cells in long-lasting Graves disease. Time point here: persistent/refractory GD, antithyroid drugs over 5 years with positive TRAb. PBMC-derived RNA was used for the TCR library. The authors built TCR beta libraries using iRepertoire HTBI primers and Arm-PCR of CDR3 regions. TCRdb re-called the multiplex PCR reads through MiXCR, storing one row per CDR3 protein. The sample consists of 500,000 to 700,000 distinct CDR3 sequences, around 30% of them appearing once. The material was peripheral blood mononuclear cells (PBMCs), obtained when the disease was refractory, from a patient treated with antithyroid drugs. These receptors were collected from a female donor with Graves disease.

This clonotype was recorded many times. The rearrangement joins TRBV11-2 to TRBJ1-4, with unresolved D. This CDR3 spans 15 amino acids. With 1 base removed from V and 8 bases from J, the gap between germline ends came to 14 bases. Germline loops: CDR1 SGHAT, CDR2 FQNNGV. The CDR3 reads CASSLVVRTGEKLFF. Written as DNA, the CDR3 is TGTGCCAGCAGCTTAGTTGTCAGAACTGGGGAAAAACTGTTTTTT.

The chain joins TRBV29-1 to TRBJ1-2; D remains unclear. The CDR3 sequence is 12 residues long. CDR1 is SQVTM, CDR2 ANQGSEA, per germline. V was cut by 7 bases and J by 4 bases, with 13 bases left in between. CDR3 nucleotide sequence: TGCAGCGGGAATAGTCTCATCTATGGCTACACCTTC. This gives the protein CSGNSLIYGYTF.

The chain combines TRBV28 with TRBJ1-4; D is possibly TRBD1 (6 bases). Trimming took off 7 bases at V and 6 bases at J, with 12 bases between the two ends. Looked up from germline, CDR1 is MDHEN and CDR2 is SYDVKM. The length of the CDR3 is 13 residues. DNA for the CDR3: TGTGCCAGCAAAGGGGGGGCCGATGAAAAACTGTTTTTT. This gives the protein CASKGGADEKLFF.

This clonotype came up a few times. This chain uses TRBV7-9 with TRBJ1-2, with D perhaps matching TRBD1 (5 bases). Germline V gene sequence: CDR1 SEHNR, CDR2 FQNEAQ (reference sequence). The CDR3 runs to 14 residues. Between the trimmed V and J ends, which lost 7 bases and 4 bases, there was a span of 16 bases. CDR3 DNA: TGTGCCAGCACTTATGGGGCAGACCCCTATGGCTACACCTTC. Its translation is CASTYGADPYGYTF. Complete variable domain (other parts from reference TRBV7-9 and TRBJ1-2): DTGVSQNPRHKITKRGQNVTFRCDPISEHNRLYWYRQTLGQGPEFLTYFQNEAQLEKSRLLSDRFSAERPKGSFSTLEIQRTEQGDSAMYLCASTYGADPYGYTFGSGTRLTVV.

This clonotype was picked up a small number of times. This rearrangement joins TRBV12-3 or TRBV12-4 to TRBJ1-2; D might be TRBD1 (5 bases). Trimming removed 5 bases at V and 6 bases at J, with 13 bases between. CDR3 size: 13 residues. CDR3 nucleotides: TGTGCCAGCAGTGACAGTAATTCCGATGGCTACACCTTC. It encodes CASSDSNSDGYTF.

Written as DNA, the CDR3 is TGTGCCAGCAGCTTCCTAACCGGGACTGCGGCCCGGAACACTGAAGCTTTCTTT. Amino acids: CASSFLTGTAARNTEAFF. This rearrangement joins TRBV11-2 to TRBJ1-1, with D possibly being TRBD1 (5 bases). With 3 bases removed from V and 1 base from J, the gap between germline ends came to 21 bases. This CDR3 region has 18 residues. CDR1 and CDR2 (germline): SGHAT, FQNNGV.

The V and J genes are TRBV29-1 and TRBJ1-2; 7 bases agree with TRBD1. The ends lost 3 bases at V and 7 bases at J; junction bases unmatched: 2. This CDR3 is 11 amino acids long. CDR1 and CDR2 from the germline V gene are SQVTM and ANQGSEA. CDR3 DNA: TGCAGCGTTGACAGGGGGACTGGCTACACCTTC. This translates into CSVDRGTGYTF.

This rearrangement joins TRBV20-1 to TRBJ1-5; perhaps TRBD1 as D (5 bases). Looked up from germline, CDR1 is DFQATT and CDR2 is SNEGSKA (reference sequence). V was pared by 5 bases and J by 7 bases, with 12 bases between. The CDR3 consists of 12 residues. The DNA of the CDR3 is TGCAGTGCTGTTACGGGGCGGCAGCCCCAGCATTTT. It yields the protein CSAVTGRQPQHF.

This clonotype has ten or more counts. Here the CDR3 DNA reads TGTGCCAGCAGTCCCGTCTTTGGCTTGGCTTTCTTT. It encodes CASSPVFGLAFF. The genes are TRBV28 and TRBJ1-1; no definite D call. CDR1 MDHEN and CDR2 SYDVKM come from the germline V gene. This CDR3 spans 12 amino acids. V lost 5 bases and J lost 11, with 15 bases in between.

The chain has TRBV28 and TRBJ2-3, with 10 nucleotides matching TRBD1. The CDR3 is 16 residues long. From germline, CDR1 is MDHEN and CDR2 SYDVKM. V gave up 5 bases and J gave up 4 bases; unmatched junction bases: 9. The DNA of the CDR3 is TGTGCCAGCAGTCCTGCGACAGGGGGCGGACCAGATACGCAGTATTTT. Translation gives CASSPATGGGPDTQYF.

The chain couples TRBV27 to TRBJ1-4; no definite D call. V dropped 3 bases and J dropped 8 bases, with 19 bases sitting between them. The CDR3 length is 16 residues. Germline lookup yields CDR1 MNHEY and CDR2 SMNVEV (reference sequence). CDR3 sequence (DNA): TGTGCCAGCAGTTTCGCCCCTCCCGGGGTCGGCGAAAAACTGTTTTTT. Translating it yields CASSFAPPGVGEKLFF.

This clonotype was seen at least ten times. The chain employs TRBV12-3 or TRBV12-4 and TRBJ1-2; D unclear. This CDR3 region has 13 residues. The V end was cut by 6 bases, the J end by 2 bases, with 10 bases between. CDR3 DNA: TGTGCCAGCAGATCCGGGCTAAACTATGGCTACACCTTC. Its translation is CASRSGLNYGYTF.

This clonotype was detected ten times or more. The chain combines TRBV28 with TRBJ1-4; 8 bases align to TRBD1. Germline V CDR1 and CDR2: MDHEN, SYDVKM. The V segment lost 6 bases and the J segment 8 bases; nucleotides outside the gene matches: 14. The CDR3 contains 16 residues. For the CDR3, the DNA is TGTGCCAGCAGGGCCCGGGACAGGCTTCGGGAAGAAAAACTGTTTTTT. This encodes CASRARDRLREEKLFF. The full variable domain, its missing parts supplied by reference TRBV28 and TRBJ1-4, is DVKVTQSSRYLVKRTGEKVFLECVQDMDHENMFWYRQDPGLGLRLIYFSYDVKMKEKGDIPEGYSVSREKKERFSLILESASTNQTSMYLCASRARDRLREEKLFFGSGTQLSVL.

This clonotype has only one observation. One end of the junction varies from germline; a read error may be responsible. This chain uses TRBV3-1 with TRBJ2-5, with TRBD2 identical over 11 bases. Germline CDR1 and CDR2: LGHDT and YNNKEL (reference sequence). This CDR3 contains 17 residues. The CDR3 sequence is CAGSQGALAGDQETQYF. The CDR3 DNA reads TGTGCCGGCAGCCAAGGAGCACTAGCGGGAGACCAAGAGACCCAGTACTTC.

This clonotype was recorded at least ten times. CDR3 bases: TGTGCCAGCGGGGCTAGCCGGGAAGAGACCCAGTACTTC. Amino acid sequence: CASGASREETQYF. The chain has TRBV2 and TRBJ2-5; D possibly uses TRBD1 or TRBD2 (5 bases each). This CDR3 comprises 13 residues. Germline V gene data show CDR1 as SNHLY and CDR2 as FYNNEI. V lost 8 bases and J 3 bases, leaving 13 bases between the germline ends.

The genes are TRBV10-2 and TRBJ2-7; D gene uncertain. Germline CDR1 and CDR2: WSHSY and SAAADI. The CDR3 is made up of 16 amino acids. V was trimmed by 2 bases and J by 3 bases, leaving 17 bases between them. The CDR3 coding sequence is TGCGCCAGCAGTGAGGGGTTGACTCTTGGATTCTACGAGCAGTACTTC. Amino acids: CASSEGLTLGFYEQYF.

This clonotype was counted at least ten times. This chain uses TRBV28 with TRBJ1-1; TRBD1 is a possible D gene (5 bases). Trimming stripped 5 bases from V and 4 bases from J, with 14 bases between. In germline, CDR1 is MDHEN, CDR2 SYDVKM. This CDR3 comprises 14 residues. The CDR3 sequence: CASSPPTRVTEAFF. The CDR3 DNA is TGTGCCAGCAGTCCGCCGACCAGGGTCACTGAAGCTTTCTTT.

The chain links TRBV20-1 to TRBJ1-5, with 8 bases matching TRBD1. The CDR3 totals 17 residues. Germline CDR1 DFQATT, CDR2 SNEGSKA (reference sequence). Trimming removed 3 bases from V and 6 bases from J; junction bases left unmatched: 16. CDR3 sequence reads: CSASERTGRSRAQPQHF. CDR3 sequence (DNA): TGCAGTGCTAGTGAGCGGACAGGGCGCAGTCGGGCTCAGCCCCAGCATTTT.

There are many counts of this clonotype. The genes are TRBV12-3 or TRBV12-4 and TRBJ1-2; D not resolved. Trimming removed 0 bases from V and 5 bases from J, with 19 bases in between. The CDR3 extends over 17 amino acids. This CDR3 is CASSLALRSARGYGYTF. CDR3 sequence (DNA): TGTGCCAGCAGTTTAGCGCTACGATCAGCCCGGGGTTATGGCTACACCTTC.

The rearrangement joins TRBV9 to TRBJ1-1; no clear D. Germline assignment: CDR1 SGDLS and CDR2 YYNGEE. The ends were cut back, 0 bases at V and 8 bases at J, with 11 bases in the middle. The CDR3 totals 13 residues. CDR3 DNA sequence: TGTGCCAGCAGCGTAGCTGGTTGGGAAGAAGCTTTCTTT. This translates into CASSVAGWEEAFF.

This clonotype was recorded at least ten times. The chain links TRBV20-1 to TRBJ1-3; D remains unclear. Germline V gene sequence: CDR1 DFQATT, CDR2 SNEGSKA (reference sequence). V lost 0 bases, J lost 3 bases, and 9 bases lay in between. The CDR3 totals 14 residues. The chain's CDR3 is CSARDISGGNTIYF. CDR3 in DNA: TGCAGTGCTAGAGATATTAGCGGTGGAAACACCATATATTTT.

This clonotype was recorded many times. This chain connects TRBV2 to TRBJ1-5, with no clear D. Trimming removed 4 bases from V and 5 bases from J, with 6 bases in between. Germline CDR1 and CDR2: SNHLY and FYNNEI. The CDR3 totals 12 residues. The CDR3 loop reads CASSGLDQPQHF. The CDR3 nucleotides read TGTGCCAGCAGTGGATTGGATCAGCCCCAGCATTTT.

This chain uses TRBV5-1 with TRBJ2-1; 13 nucleotides line up with TRBD2. The germline gives CDR1 SGHRS, CDR2 YFSETQ. The CDR3 has 15 residues. Trimming took 3 bases from V and 7 from J; bases not matched to a gene: 4. The CDR3 reads CASSSLAGGQNEQFF. CDR3 coding DNA: TGCGCCAGCAGCTCACTAGCGGGAGGGCAGAATGAGCAGTTCTTC.

The chain carries TRBV6-2 or TRBV6-3 and TRBJ1-3; 8 bases agree with TRBD1. This CDR3 is 15 amino acids long. CDR1 and CDR2 from the germline V gene are MNHEY and SVGEGT. V gave up 4 bases and J gave up 2 bases; unmatched junction bases: 4. The CDR3 DNA reads TGTGCCAGCAGTTCCATACAGGGGGCTGGAAACACCATATATTTT. Protein sequence: CASSSIQGAGNTIYF.

The chain couples TRBV7-2 to TRBJ1-6; no clear D gene. The J call may be incorrect, as the DNA end agrees better with TRBJ1-1. The CDR3 is 13 residues long. Germline loops: CDR1 SGHTA, CDR2 FQGNSA. The CDR3 DNA follows: TGTGCCAGCAGCTTAGCGGCCAGCTCTGAAGCTTTCTTT. Translating it yields CASSLAASSEAFF.

This clonotype has only a few counts. The CDR3 DNA follows: TGTGCCTGGAGTTCAGGAGCGCACTACAATGAGCAGTTCTTC. Amino acids: CAWSSGAHYNEQFF. The chain is built from TRBV30 and TRBJ2-1; D call uncertain. Deletions cut 2 bases from V and 3 bases from J, with 11 bases between. CDR1 and CDR2 (germline): GTSNPN, SVGIG (reference sequence). The CDR3 is 14 amino acids. The full variable domain, completed using reference TRBV30 and TRBJ2-1, is SQTIHQWPATLVQPVGSPLSLECTVEGTSNPNLYWYRQAAGRGLQLLFYSVGIGQISSEVPQNLSASRPQDRQFILSSKKLLLSDSGFYLCAWSSGAHYNEQFFGPGTRLTVL.

The sample holds a few counts of this clonotype. The rearrangement links TRBV28 to TRBJ1-1; 10 bases are shared with TRBD1. The CDR3 spans 14 residues. The ends lost 7 bases at V and 5 bases at J; junction bases unmatched: 7. The germline gives CDR1 MDHEN, CDR2 SYDVKM. Written as DNA, the CDR3 is TGTGCCAGCACTGGGACAGGGGATTTGACTGAAGCTTTCTTT. It specifies CASTGTGDLTEAFF.

This clonotype came up a few times. V gene TRBV9 combines with J gene TRBJ2-7, with TRBD1 as a possible D gene (5 bases). Germline loops: CDR1 SGDLS, CDR2 YYNGEE. The CDR3 consists of 15 residues. Trimming left V 2 bases short and J 4 bases short, with 16 bases between. The CDR3 reads CASSVRLGPPYEQYF. The CDR3 DNA follows: TGTGCCAGCAGCGTCCGACTGGGGCCTCCATACGAGCAGTACTTC. Variable domain in full (rest from reference TRBV9 and TRBJ2-7): DSGVTQTPKHLITATGQRVTLRCSPRSGDLSVYWYQQSLDQGLQFLIQYYNGEERAKGNILERFSAQQFPDLHSELNLSSLELGDSALYFCASSVRLGPPYEQYFGPGTRLTVT.

This clonotype was detected many times. This chain links TRBV20-1 with TRBJ2-5; D might be TRBD2 (6 bases). The V and J ends lost 1 base and 5 bases respectively, with 11 bases between them. Germline lookup yields CDR1 DFQATT and CDR2 SNEGSKA (reference sequence). The CDR3 spans 13 residues. The CDR3 loop reads CSARGGEGETQYF. CDR3 coding DNA: TGCAGTGCTAGAGGGGGGGAAGGGGAGACCCAGTACTTC.

This clonotype came up many times. The chain is built from TRBV7-2 and TRBJ2-5, with 8 bases aligning to TRBD1. CDR1 is SGHTA and CDR2 is FQGNSA in the germline V gene. Trimming cost V 5 bases and J 7 bases; bases outside gene matches: 6. This CDR3 contains 13 residues. The CDR3 loop reads CASSQGQGATQYF. Here the CDR3 DNA reads TGTGCCAGCAGCCAAGGACAGGGAGCGACCCAGTACTTC.